Listed below are T cell receptor beta chains from one sample, sequenced in a study of identifying expanded T cells in peripheral blood. Data came from immunoSEQ multiplex PCR; TCRdb stores just in-frame clones and leaves some out. Found here are approximately 100,000 clones, around 89% of them singletons; the top ten hold 8.4%. Sequencing was performed on blood. Receptors originate from a person aged 18-70 years in good health. Each CDR3 is given with its conserved first and last residue. D genes are given only for firm matches. Clone sizes are given selectively: once, few, many, or a class where the clone is expanded.

d_call j_call v_call clone_size cdr3_aa cdr3_nt
. TRBJ2-1 TRBV10-1 once CASSESGTQHNEQFF TGCGCCAGCAGTGAGTCTGGGACACAACACAATGAGCAGTTCTTC
TRBD1 TRBJ1-5 TRBV2 . CASSEGTVADQPQHF TGTGCCAGCAGTGAGGGGACAGTCGCGGATCAGCCCCAGCATTTT
TRBD2 TRBJ2-7 TRBV4-1 . CASSQDQGGSDSGEQYF TGCGCCAGCAGCCAAGATCAGGGCGGGAGCGATTCCGGCGAGCAGTACTTC
TRBD1 TRBJ1-4 TRBV2 . CASTRQGALNEKLFF TGTGCCAGCACGAGACAGGGGGCACTAAATGAAAAACTGTTTTTT
. TRBJ1-3 TRBV6-5 . CASSQQGFGNTIYF TGTGCCAGCAGTCAACAGGGTTTTGGAAACACCATATATTTT
. TRBJ1-2 TRBV4-1 . CASSQGLAEPSYYGYTF TGCGCCAGCAGCCAAGGTCTTGCGGAGCCCTCTTATTATGGCTACACCTTC
. TRBJ1-1 TRBV6-4 few CASSWQVNTEAFF TGTGCCAGCTCCTGGCAGGTGAACACTGAAGCTTTCTTT
TRBD1 TRBJ1-5 TRBV19 . CATSQGSIQPQHF TGTGCCACCTCACAGGGGTCCATTCAGCCCCAGCATTTT
. TRBJ2-3 TRBV9 . CASSVGGGQYTDTQYF TGTGCCAGCAGCGTTGGTGGAGGACAGTACACAGATACGCAGTATTTT
. TRBJ2-2 TRBV5-1 . CASRGQGNTGELFF TGCGCCAGCAGGGGGCAGGGAAACACCGGGGAGCTGTTTTTT
TRBD2 TRBJ2-5 TRBV14 once CASSQGSAGGRETQYF TGTGCCAGCAGCCAAGGAAGTGCGGGAGGAAGGGAGACCCAGTACTTC
. TRBJ1-4 TRBV5-1 once CASAAGHTNEKLFF TGCGCCAGTGCAGCGGGCCATACTAATGAAAAACTGTTTTTT
. TRBJ2-6 TRBV5-4 . CASSGISGANVLTF TGTGCCAGCAGCGGGATCTCTGGGGCCAACGTCCTGACTTTC
TRBD1 TRBJ2-2 TRBV5-1 . CASSLGQGAAGELFF TGCGCCAGCAGCTTGGGCCAGGGGGCTGCCGGGGAGCTGTTTTTT
TRBD1 TRBJ1-4 TRBV30 few CAWSATGEKLFF TGTGCCTGGAGTGCTACAGGGGAGAAACTGTTTTTT
. TRBJ1-6 TRBV5-1 few CASSVRTGTDNSPLHF TGCGCCAGCAGCGTACGTACCGGGACGGATAATTCACCCCTCCACTTT
. TRBJ1-6 TRBV4-2 . CASSQVESYNSPLHF TGTGCCAGCAGCCAAGTGGAATCCTATAATTCACCCCTCCACTTT
. TRBJ2-2 TRBV11-2 . CASSSLSENTGELFF TGTGCCAGCAGCTCCCTTAGCGAGAACACCGGGGAGCTGTTTTTT
. TRBJ2-1 TRBV9 . CASSPSLGIVVPRYNEQFF TGTGCCAGCAGCCCCTCCCTCGGGATAGTTGTCCCTCGTTACAATGAGCAGTTCTTC
. TRBJ1-5 TRBV11-3 few CASSPGQSSYSNQPQHF TGTGCCAGCAGCCCCGGACAGAGCTCTTATAGCAATCAGCCCCAGCATTTT
. TRBJ2-3 TRBV5-1 . CASSPGDSYRPDTQYF TGCGCCAGCAGCCCGGGTGACAGTTATAGACCAGATACGCAGTATTTT
. TRBJ2-7 TRBV29-1 . CSVEDSGHKSYEQYF TGCAGCGTTGAAGATTCGGGACATAAATCCTACGAGCAGTACTTC
. TRBJ2-7 TRBV6-6 . CASSYPGRQLGEQYF TGTGCCAGCAGTTACCCAGGACGGCAACTAGGGGAGCAGTACTTC
. TRBJ1-1 TRBV7-3 once CASSPTEYTEAFF TGTGCCAGCAGTCCTACGGAGTACACTGAAGCTTTCTTT
TRBD2 TRBJ2-1 TRBV10-3 once CAISDSGGYNEQFF TGTGCCATCAGTGATAGCGGGGGCTACAATGAGCAGTTCTTC
. TRBJ1-2 TRBV10-3 few CAPHNTNYGYTF TGTGCACCACACAACACTAACTATGGCTACACCTTC
. TRBJ1-4 TRBV4-3 . CASSHARGATNEKLFF TGCGCCAGCAGCCACGCACGAGGTGCAACTAATGAAAAACTGTTTTTT
TRBD2 TRBJ2-4 TRBV4-1 . CASSQESWRENSKNIQYF TGCGCCAGCAGCCAAGAATCCTGGCGGGAGAATTCCAAAAACATTCAGTACTTC
. TRBJ2-5 TRBV15 . CATSRDQGETQYF TGTGCCACCAGCAGAGATCAGGGAGAGACCCAGTACTTC
. TRBJ2-2 TRBV19 . CASSIQSGHTGELFF TGTGCCAGTAGTATACAGTCCGGGCATACCGGGGAGCTGTTTTTT
TRBD2 TRBJ2-7 TRBV6-6 . CASSYSSGGYEQYF TGTGCCAGCAGTTACTCCTCGGGGGGCTACGAGCAGTACTTC
TRBD1 TRBJ2-7 TRBV5-4 . CASSTAGQESYEQYF TGTGCCAGCAGCACTGCGGGACAGGAATCCTACGAGCAGTACTTC
. TRBJ1-5 TRBV28 . CASTNSNQPQHF TGTGCCAGCACCAACAGCAATCAGCCCCAGCATTTT
. TRBJ1-1 TRBV7-2 . CASSPRARNMNTEAFF TGTGCCAGCAGCCCTCGGGCGCGGAACATGAACACTGAAGCTTTCTTT
TRBD1 TRBJ1-4 TRBV4-2 . CASSHAGTGDEKLFF TGTGCCAGCAGCCATGCCGGGACAGGCGATGAAAAACTGTTTTTT
. TRBJ2-7 TRBV5-1 . CASNQTPGRDYEQYF TGCGCCAGCAACCAGACTCCGGGCCGAGACTACGAGCAGTACTTC
TRBD2 TRBJ2-5 TRBV5-3 . CARSWTSGGQNRETQYF TGTGCCAGAAGCTGGACTAGCGGGGGGCAAAACAGGGAGACCCAGTACTTC
. TRBJ2-2 TRBV30 . CAWSVARVRRPGELFF TGTGCCTGGAGTGTGGCGAGGGTTAGGCGCCCCGGGGAGCTGTTTTTT
TRBD2 TRBJ2-3 TRBV18 . CASSPTGGGTDTQYF TGTGCCAGCTCACCTACCGGGGGGGGCACAGATACGCAGTATTTT
. TRBJ2-7 TRBV5-8 . CASSLGQTSYEQYF TGTGCCAGCAGCTTGGGGCAGACCTCCTACGAGCAGTACTTC
. TRBJ1-1 TRBV27 . CASSPSAGWAEAFF TGTGCCAGCAGTCCCTCGGCAGGGTGGGCTGAAGCTTTCTTT
TRBD1 TRBJ2-7 TRBV28 once CASSLSTGGVKAYEQYF TGTGCCAGCAGTTTGTCTACAGGGGGCGTCAAGGCCTACGAGCAGTACTTC
TRBD2 TRBJ2-5 TRBV5-1 . CASSLALAGEETQYF TGCGCCAGCAGCTTGGCGTTAGCGGGGGAAGAGACCCAGTACTTC
. TRBJ1-5 TRBV30 few CAWSTSLGNQPQHF TGTGCCTGGAGTACGTCACTTGGCAATCAGCCCCAGCATTTT
. TRBJ2-7 TRBV7-2 . CATTEQGPTKQYF TGTGCCACCACTGAACAGGGACCTACGAAGCAGTACTTC
. TRBJ1-5 TRBV6-6 few CASKQGSNQPQHF TGTGCCAGTAAGCAGGGGAGCAATCAGCCCCAGCATTTT
. TRBJ2-3 TRBV27 . CASSLWLSTDTQYF TGTGCCAGCAGTTTGTGGCTGAGCACAGATACGCAGTATTTT
TRBD1 TRBJ2-7 TRBV18 . CASSPGQTYEQYF TGTGCCAGCTCACCGGGACAGACCTACGAGCAGTACTTC
. TRBJ1-1 TRBV9 . CASSPGRGNTEAFF TGTGCCAGCAGCCCCGGACGGGGGAACACTGAAGCTTTCTTT
. TRBJ2-3 TRBV11-1 . CASTSRGTTQYF TGTGCCAGCACCTCCCGGGGTACTACGCAGTATTTT
. TRBJ1-4 TRBV5-6 . CASSLAMEAGEKLFF TGTGCCAGCAGCTTGGCCATGGAAGCGGGGGAAAAACTGTTTTTT
TRBD1 TRBJ2-5 TRBV19 once CASSRDRGFRETQYF TGTGCCAGTAGTCGGGACAGGGGTTTTAGGGAGACCCAGTACTTC
. TRBJ2-3 TRBV10-1 . CASQGLGDTQYF TGCGCCAGCCAGGGGCTCGGAGATACGCAGTATTTT
TRBD1 TRBJ1-6 TRBV18 . CASSPPGQGNSPLHF TGTGCCAGCTCACCTCCGGGACAGGGTAATTCACCCCTCCACTTT
. TRBJ2-1 TRBV29-1 . CSVEAGSQLFSYNEQFF TGCAGCGTTGAGGCGGGGTCCCAGCTCTTCTCCTACAATGAGCAGTTCTTC
TRBD2 TRBJ2-7 TRBV5-6 . CASTGTSGSTYEQYF TGTGCCAGTACCGGGACTAGCGGGAGCACCTACGAGCAGTACTTC
TRBD1 TRBJ2-7 TRBV11-1 . CASSSSLPGTGYEQYF TGTGCCAGCAGCTCTTCCCTACCCGGGACAGGCTACGAGCAGTACTTC
TRBD1 TRBJ1-2 TRBV6-6 . CASSYSGQGGDYGYTF TGTGCCAGCAGTTACTCAGGGCAGGGGGGGGACTATGGCTACACCTTC
. TRBJ1-3 TRBV7-3 . CASSPTGGSGNTIYF TGTGCCAGCAGCCCCACTGGGGGATCCGGAAACACCATATATTTT
TRBD2 TRBJ2-7 TRBV19 . CASSRLAGVGYEQYF TGTGCCAGTAGCCGTTTAGCGGGAGTGGGCTACGAGCAGTACTTC